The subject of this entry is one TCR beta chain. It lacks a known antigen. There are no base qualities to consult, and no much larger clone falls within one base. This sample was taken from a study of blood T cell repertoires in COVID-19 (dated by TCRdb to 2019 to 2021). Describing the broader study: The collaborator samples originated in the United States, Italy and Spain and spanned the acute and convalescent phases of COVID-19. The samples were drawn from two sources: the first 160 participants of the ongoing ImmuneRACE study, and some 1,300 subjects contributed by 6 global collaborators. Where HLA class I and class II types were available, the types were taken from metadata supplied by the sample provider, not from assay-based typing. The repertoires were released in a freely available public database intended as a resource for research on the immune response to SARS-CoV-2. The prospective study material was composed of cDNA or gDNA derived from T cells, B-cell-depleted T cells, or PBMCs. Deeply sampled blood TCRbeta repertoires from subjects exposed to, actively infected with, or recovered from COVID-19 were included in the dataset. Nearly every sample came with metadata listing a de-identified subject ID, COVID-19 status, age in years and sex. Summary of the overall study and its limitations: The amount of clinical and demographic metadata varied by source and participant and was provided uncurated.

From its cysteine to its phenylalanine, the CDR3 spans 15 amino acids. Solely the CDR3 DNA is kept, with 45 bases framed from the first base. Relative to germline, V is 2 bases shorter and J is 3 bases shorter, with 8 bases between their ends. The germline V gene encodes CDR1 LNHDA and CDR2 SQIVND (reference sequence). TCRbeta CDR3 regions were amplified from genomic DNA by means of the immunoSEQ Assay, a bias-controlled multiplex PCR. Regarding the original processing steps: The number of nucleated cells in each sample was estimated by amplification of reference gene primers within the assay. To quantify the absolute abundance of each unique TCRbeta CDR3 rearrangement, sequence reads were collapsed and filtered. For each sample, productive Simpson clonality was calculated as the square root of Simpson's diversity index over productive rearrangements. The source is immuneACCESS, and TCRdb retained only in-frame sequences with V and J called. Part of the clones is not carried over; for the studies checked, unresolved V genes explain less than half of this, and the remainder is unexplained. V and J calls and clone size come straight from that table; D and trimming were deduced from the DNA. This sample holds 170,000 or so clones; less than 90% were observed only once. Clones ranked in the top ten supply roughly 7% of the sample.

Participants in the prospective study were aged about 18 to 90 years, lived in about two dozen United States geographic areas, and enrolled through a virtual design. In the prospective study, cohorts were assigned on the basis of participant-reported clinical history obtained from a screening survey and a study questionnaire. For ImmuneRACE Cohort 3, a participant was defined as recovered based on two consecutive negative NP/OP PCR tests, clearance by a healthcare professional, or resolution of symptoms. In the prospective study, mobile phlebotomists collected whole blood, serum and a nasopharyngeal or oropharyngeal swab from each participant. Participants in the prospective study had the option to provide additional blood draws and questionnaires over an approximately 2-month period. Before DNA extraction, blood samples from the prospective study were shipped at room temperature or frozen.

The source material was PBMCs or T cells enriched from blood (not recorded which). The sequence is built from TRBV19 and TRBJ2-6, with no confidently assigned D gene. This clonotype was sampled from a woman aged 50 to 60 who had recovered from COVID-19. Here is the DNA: TGTGCCAGTAGTATATACAGAAGTGGGGCCAACGTCCTGACTTTC. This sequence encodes CASSIYRSGANVLTF.